These T cell receptor beta chains were read from a single sample in a study of T cells in Graves' hyperthyroidism and ophthalmopathy. A single record per CDR3 protein comes from TCRdb applying MiXCR to the multiplex PCR reads. This table holds 300,000 to 500,000 distinct CDR3 sequences, over 12% found once. Source material: blood. These receptors came from a man in his fifties with Graves' ophthalmopathy. Both conserved end residues are part of each CDR3. D genes are given only for firm matches. Rows give clone size only sometimes, using once, few, many, or a class for an expanded clone.

j_gene: TRBJ1-5; d_gene: NA; v_gene: TRBV6-6; abundance: many; CDR3nt: TGTGCCAGCAGTTACTCGGGCCTCCAGCCCCAGCATTTT; CDR3aa: CASSYSGLQPQHF
j_gene: TRBJ1-2; d_gene: NA; v_gene: TRBV7-6; abundance: few; CDR3nt: TGTGCCAGCTATGGCGCTGGGGGCTACACCTTC; CDR3aa: CASYGAGGYTF
j_gene: TRBJ2-1; d_gene: NA; v_gene: TRBV7-6; abundance: NA; CDR3nt: TGTGCCAGCAGCTTAGGTTCGGGGACGGGAGTTGCGTTCTTC; CDR3aa: CASSLGSGTGVAFF
j_gene: TRBJ2-3; d_gene: NA; v_gene: TRBV4-1; abundance: many; CDR3nt: TGCGCCAGCAGCCGCAACCGACGGGGTCTAGGGGAGGATACGCAGTATTTT; CDR3aa: CASSRNRRGLGEDTQYF
j_gene: TRBJ2-3; d_gene: TRBD2; v_gene: TRBV11-2; abundance: many; CDR3nt: TGTGCCAGCAGCTTAGATACGGGACTATACCGACTGGGCACAGATACGCAGTATTTT; CDR3aa: CASSLDTGLYRLGTDTQYF
j_gene: TRBJ1-2; d_gene: NA; v_gene: TRBV3-1; abundance: NA; CDR3nt: TGTGCCAGCAACCCGGGGTCAGCGGCTTTCTCCTCCTACACCTTC; CDR3aa: CASNPGSAAFSSYTF
j_gene: TRBJ1-1; d_gene: NA; v_gene: TRBV5-1; abundance: NA; CDR3nt: TGCGCCAGCAGCTTGGAAGCAGTTATAAACACTGAAGCTTTCTTT; CDR3aa: CASSLEAVINTEAFF
j_gene: TRBJ2-5; d_gene: TRBD2; v_gene: TRBV20-1; abundance: NA; CDR3nt: TGCAGTGCCACAAGGAGCAGCGGGAGGGCCCCAGAGACCCAGTACTTC; CDR3aa: CSATRSSGRAPETQYF
j_gene: TRBJ1-1; d_gene: NA; v_gene: TRBV12-3/TRBV12-4; abundance: many; CDR3nt: TGTGCCAGCAGGAAAGAATTGGCTTTCTTT; CDR3aa: CASRKELAFF
j_gene: TRBJ1-2; d_gene: NA; v_gene: TRBV7-9; abundance: many; CDR3nt: TGTGCCAGCAGCTTAGCTCCGGAGGGGTACTATGGCTACACCTTC; CDR3aa: CASSLAPEGYYGYTF
j_gene: TRBJ2-7; d_gene: TRBD2; v_gene: TRBV7-2; abundance: many; CDR3nt: TGTGCCAGCAGCCTCGAAGGACTAGCGGACGACGAGCAGTACTTC; CDR3aa: CASSLEGLADDEQYF
j_gene: TRBJ1-6; d_gene: TRBD1; v_gene: TRBV15; abundance: NA; CDR3nt: TGTGCCACCAGCAGAGCGACAGGGAATAATTCACCCCTCCACTTT; CDR3aa: CATSRATGNNSPLHF
j_gene: TRBJ1-6; d_gene: NA; v_gene: TRBV11-2; abundance: NA; CDR3nt: TGTGCCAGCAGCCCCGTGGGGGGGGGATCGTTGCCCCTCCACTTT; CDR3aa: CASSPVGGGSLPLHF
j_gene: TRBJ2-4; d_gene: NA; v_gene: TRBV5-1; abundance: NA; CDR3nt: TGTGCCAGCAGCCCTTTCGACAGTTCTTTAGCCAAAAACATTCAGTACTTC; CDR3aa: CASSPFDSSLAKNIQYF